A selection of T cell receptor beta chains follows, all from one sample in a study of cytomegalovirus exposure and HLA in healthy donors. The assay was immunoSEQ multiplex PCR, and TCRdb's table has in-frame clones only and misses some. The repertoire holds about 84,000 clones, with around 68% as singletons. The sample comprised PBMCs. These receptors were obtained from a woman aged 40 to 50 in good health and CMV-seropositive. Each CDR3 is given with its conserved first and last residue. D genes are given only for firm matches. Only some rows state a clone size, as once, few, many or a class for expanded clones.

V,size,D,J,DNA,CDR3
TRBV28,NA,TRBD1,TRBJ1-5,TGTGCCAGCCGGAATGAGGGGGCGATGGATAGCAATCAGCCCCAGCATTTT,CASRNEGAMDSNQPQHF
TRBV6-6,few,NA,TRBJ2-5,TGTGCCAGCAGTACCGCCGGTGAGACCCAGTACTTC,CASSTAGETQYF
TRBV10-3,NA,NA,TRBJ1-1,TGTGCCATCAGTCGGGGGGATATGAACACTGAAGCTTTCTTT,CAISRGDMNTEAFF
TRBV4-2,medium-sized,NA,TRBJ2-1,TGTGCCAGCAGCCAAGATAGGGGTTCTTCGAAGAATGAGCAGTTCTTC,CASSQDRGSSKNEQFF
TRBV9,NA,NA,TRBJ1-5,TGTGCCAGCAGCGCGTCTGGCAATCAGCCCCAGCATTTT,CASSASGNQPQHF
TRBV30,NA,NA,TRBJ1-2,TGTGCCTGGAGTAAGACAGTGTACTATGGCTACACCTTC,CAWSKTVYYGYTF
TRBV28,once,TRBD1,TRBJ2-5,TGTGCCAGCAGTCCCCAGGCAGGGGGTATATCGGCCCAGTACTTC,CASSPQAGGISAQYF
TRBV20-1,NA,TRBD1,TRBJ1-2,TGCAGTGCTACCGACAGGGTTAGCTACACCTTC,CSATDRVSYTF
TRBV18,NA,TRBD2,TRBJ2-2,TGTGCCAGCTCAGCAGCCGGGACTAGCGGGACCGGGGAGCTGTTTTTT,CASSAAGTSGTGELFF
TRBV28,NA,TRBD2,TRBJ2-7,TGTGCCAGCATCAGAGAACTAGCGGGGAACTACGAGCAGTACTTC,CASIRELAGNYEQYF
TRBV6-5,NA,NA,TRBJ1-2,TGTGCCAGCAGTTACACAGACGGTAACTATGGCTACACCTTC,CASSYTDGNYGYTF
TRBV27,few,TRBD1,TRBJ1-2,TGTGCCAGCAGTGGGACAGGTCGGCCGGCGGGCTACACCTTC,CASSGTGRPAGYTF
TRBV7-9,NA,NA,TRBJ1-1,TGTGCCAGCAGCTTAACTGCGCGATTGAACACTGAAGCTTTCTTT,CASSLTARLNTEAFF
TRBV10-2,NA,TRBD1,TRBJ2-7,TGCGCCAGCAAAAAAATGACAGGGGGATACGAGCAGTACTTC,CASKKMTGGYEQYF
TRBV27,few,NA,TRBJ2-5,TGTGCCAGCAGTTTCCGGGGGGCAGAGACCCAGTACTTC,CASSFRGAETQYF
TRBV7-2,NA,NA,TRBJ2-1,TGTGCCAGCAGTACCTACTTGGGGGCCAATGAGCAGTTCTTC,CASSTYLGANEQFF
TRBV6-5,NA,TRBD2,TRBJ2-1,TGTGCCAGCGGGAGGGCGGGTTACAATGAGCAGTTCTTC,CASGRAGYNEQFF
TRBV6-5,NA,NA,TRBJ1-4,TGTGCCAGCAGTCCCCTGACAGGAAATGAAAAACTGTTTTTT,CASSPLTGNEKLFF
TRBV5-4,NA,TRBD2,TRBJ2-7,TGTGCCAGCAGCGAGACCGGGACTACCTCCTACGAGCAGTACTTC,CASSETGTTSYEQYF
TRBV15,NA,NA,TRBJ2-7,TGTGCCACCAGCAGAGATCCCACTAGCTTCTCCTACGAGCAGTACTTC,CATSRDPTSFSYEQYF
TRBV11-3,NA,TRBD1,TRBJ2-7,TGTGCCAGCAGCGCCGGACAGGGTCTTTACGAGCAGTACTTC,CASSAGQGLYEQYF
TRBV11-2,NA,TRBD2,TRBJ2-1,TGTGCCAGCAGCCCAGTGTCGGGAGGAGTAGGGGAGCAGTTCTTC,CASSPVSGGVGEQFF
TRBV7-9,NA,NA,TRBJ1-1,TGTGCCAGCAGCCTCGGGGTTACGGCCGCTTTCTTT,CASSLGVTAAFF
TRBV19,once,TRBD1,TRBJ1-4,TGTGCCAGTAGAAATCGACAGGGAAAGGCTCGGCCTAATGAAAAACTGTTTTTT,CASRNRQGKARPNEKLFF
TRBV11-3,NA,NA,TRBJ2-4,TGTGCCAGCAGCTCATCGGGACTTATGGTCCAAAACATTCAGTACTTC,CASSSSGLMVQNIQYF
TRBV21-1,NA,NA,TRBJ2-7,TGTGCCAGCAGTCGTCGGAGGGTGAACGAGCAGTACTTC,CASSRRRVNEQYF
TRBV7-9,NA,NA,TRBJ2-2,TGTGCCAGCACGTCCGCGAGGGAGCTGTTTTTT,CASTSARELFF
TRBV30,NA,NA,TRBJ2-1,TGTGCCTGGAGCGACTTGGGCAATGAGCAGTTCTTC,CAWSDLGNEQFF
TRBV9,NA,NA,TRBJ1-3,TGTGCCAGCAGCGAACAAATCTCTGGAAACACCATATATTTT,CASSEQISGNTIYF
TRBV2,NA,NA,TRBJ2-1,TGTGCCAGCAGTGCTAAAGGACTGGAGTTAGGTGAGCAGTTCTTC,CASSAKGLELGEQFF
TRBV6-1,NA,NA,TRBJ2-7,TGTGCCAGCAGTACAGTTCCCATAGACGAGCAGTACTTC,CASSTVPIDEQYF
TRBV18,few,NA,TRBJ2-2,TGTGCCAGCTCTTCGACTGAAGTCTTTAACACCGGGGAGCTGTTTTTT,CASSSTEVFNTGELFF
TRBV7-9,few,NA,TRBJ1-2,TGTGCCAGCAGCGACGAAACCGGGGGGACTCTATCAGGGGGCTACACCTTC,CASSDETGGTLSGGYTF
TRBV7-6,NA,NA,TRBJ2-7,TGTGCCAGCAGCTTAGGGTTGGCCAACTACGAGCAGTACTTC,CASSLGLANYEQYF
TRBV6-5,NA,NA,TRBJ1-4,TGTGCCAGCAGTTACTCAAGGCCGAGCGGTGAAAAACTGTTTTTT,CASSYSRPSGEKLFF
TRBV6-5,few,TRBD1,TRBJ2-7,TGTGCCATCCCGGGACAGGGGGTATACGAGCAGTACTTC,CAIPGQGVYEQYF
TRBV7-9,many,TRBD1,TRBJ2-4,TGTGCCAGCAGCACCGGGACAGGGCTGAAGGGTCTCATAAACATTCAGTACTTC,CASSTGTGLKGLINIQYF
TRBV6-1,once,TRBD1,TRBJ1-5,TGTGCCAGCAGTGGGGACAGGGATCAGCCCCAGCATTTT,CASSGDRDQPQHF
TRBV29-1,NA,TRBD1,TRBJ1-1,TGCAGCGGAGACAGGGAGTCTGAAGCTTTCTTT,CSGDRESEAFF
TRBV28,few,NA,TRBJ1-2,TGTGCCAGCAGTTCCGCGAGGGCGGGCTATGGCTACACCTTC,CASSSARAGYGYTF
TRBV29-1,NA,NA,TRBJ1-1,TGCAGCGTTGAAACCAGGGTTCGAAGGACTGAAGCTTTCTTT,CSVETRVRRTEAFF